This record concerns one T cell receptor beta chain sequence. The antigen remains undetermined. The record originates from a study of cytomegalovirus exposure and HLA in healthy donors. Study-level results: In vitro assays verified that a few CMV-associated chains recognized CMV antigens specifically.

A multiplex PCR was run with 60 Vbeta primers and 13 Jbeta primers. Some clones are missing from TCRdb's copy, which holds only in-frame ones; the method was immunoSEQ multiplex PCR. This sample has approximately 150,000 clones; 87% occur once, and the top ten carry about 0.85%. Germline CDR1 SNHLY, CDR2 FYNNEI. The CDR3 consists of 15 residues. Germline trimming cut 4 bases from V and 6 bases from J; bases unmatched to any gene: 10. This clonotype was obtained from a woman in her 30s in good health and CMV-seronegative. V gene TRBV2 combines with J gene TRBJ2-7; 9 nucleotides match TRBD1. Sequences were obtained from PBMCs. The CDR3 spells CASSVRDRAESEQYF. The CDR3 DNA is TGTGCCAGCAGTGTCCGGGACAGGGCGGAATCCGAGCAGTACTTC.